These 2 T cell receptor beta chains share one sample of origin, sequenced in a study of blood T cell repertoires in COVID-19 (dated by TCRdb to 2020 to 2021). Library prep was done by the immunoSEQ multiplex PCR assay. TCRdb's version of the immuneACCESS table is confined to in-frame rearrangements and falls short of the full clone set. An unresolved V gene accounts for under half of the shortfall where checked; the remainder is of unknown origin. This sample gives about 210,000 clones in total; about four fifths of them show up just once. The top ten clones comprise approximately 8% of the sample. Source material: peripheral blood. These receptors all come from a woman older than 75 with COVID-19, enrolled during active disease.

This rearrangement joins TRBV7-2 to TRBJ2-7, with TRBD2 as a possible D gene (6 bases). This CDR3 has 14 residues. V shed 2 bases and J shed 3 bases, with 11 bases lying between them. Germline CDR1 SGHTA, CDR2 FQGNSA. The CDR3, as DNA: TGTGCCAGCAGCTTAACTAGCACAGACTACGAGCAGTACTTC. It is translated as CASSLTSTDYEQYF.

This clone was observed many times. At one end, the junction sequence differs from germline, possibly due to a read error. The chain carries TRBV28 and TRBJ1-5, with TRBD1 matching 8 bases. The CDR3 runs 12 residues. The germline CDR1 and CDR2 sequences are MDHEN and SYDVKM. CDR3 residues: CASSIPAGQESF. In nucleotides, the CDR3 is TGTGCCAGCAGTATCCCCGCGGGACAGGAGTCGTTT.